This T cell receptor (beta chain) derives from a study of cytomegalovirus exposure and HLA in healthy donors. PCR used 60 Vbeta primers and 13 Jbeta primers. Libraries were prepared by immunoSEQ multiplex PCR; TCRdb keeps only in-frame clonotypes and omits some of them. The profile covers about 140,000 clones, with around 77% appearing a single time and approximately 2% taken by the ten largest. The sample was PBMCs. This TCR was recovered from a man aged 25-45 years in good health and CMV-seronegative.

DNA of the CDR3: TGCGCCAGCAGCCCCAGGGGATCGGACACTGAAGCTTTCTTT. Its translation: CASSPRGSDTEAFF. The genes are TRBV5-1 and TRBJ1-1; tentative D call: TRBD1 (6 bases). Trimming took off 4 bases at V and 3 bases at J, with 13 bases between the two ends. This CDR3 comprises 14 residues. Germline CDR1 is SGHRS and CDR2 is YFSETQ.